This record concerns one T cell receptor beta chain sequence. This specimen belongs to a study of shared T cell receptors in the human thymus. Using immunoSEQ multiplex PCR, the repertoire was profiled, and TCRdb retains in-frame clones only, with some absent. In the table there are some 400,000 clones, 95% of which are singletons. The CDR3 contains 13 residues. CDR1 and CDR2 from the germline V gene are SGHTA and FQGNSA. The V and J ends lost 4 bases and 3 bases, in that order; junction bases with no gene match: 2. The gene calls are TRBV7-2 and TRBJ2-7, with 8 bases identical to TRBD2. Input material: thymocytes. This TCR was recovered from a human donor. The chain's CDR3 is CASSSGTSYEQYF. CDR3 sequence (DNA): TGTGCCAGCAGCTCTGGGACTAGCTACGAGCAGTACTTC.